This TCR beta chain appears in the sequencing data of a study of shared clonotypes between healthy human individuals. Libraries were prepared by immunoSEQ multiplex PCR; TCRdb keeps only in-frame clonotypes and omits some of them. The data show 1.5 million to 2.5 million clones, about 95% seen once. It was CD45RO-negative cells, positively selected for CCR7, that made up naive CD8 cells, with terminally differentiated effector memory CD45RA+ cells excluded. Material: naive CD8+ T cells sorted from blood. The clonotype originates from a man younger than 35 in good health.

The CDR3 loop reads CASSVGTSTDTQYF. The CDR3 DNA is TGTGCCAGCAGCGTCGGGACTAGCACAGATACGCAGTATTTT. The J gene is TRBJ2-3, the V gene TRBV11-2; D is perhaps TRBD2 (6 bases). The length of the CDR3 is 14 residues. Trimming shortened V by 5 bases and J by 0 bases, and 9 bases separated the two germline ends. Germline CDR1 reads SGHAT; CDR2 reads FQNNGV.